This TCR beta chain originates from a study of post-analysis software for immune sequencing data. Study information: Relapsing-remitting, secondary progressive and progressive-relapsing multiple sclerosis courses were included.

TCR beta cDNA libraries had unique molecular identifiers. Input amounts of about 0.85 to 11 million T cells were used. These gave about 500,000 cDNA molecules, so each molecule approximated one T cell. TCRdb independently ran MiXCR on the PCR reads; one entry per CDR3 protein. The data show 750,000 to 900,000 distinct CDR3 sequences, approximately 44% seen once. Germline loops: CDR1 GTSNPN, CDR2 SVGIG (reference sequence). V gave up 1 base and J gave up 0 bases, with 13 bases separating them. This CDR3 spans 16 amino acids. Comments on this clonotype: Antigen unknown.

Whole-study results and caveats: Higher frequency in patients than in controls was seen for five TRBV segments, with TRBV5-6, TRBV5-1 and TRBV20-1 among them. Samples from one preparation batch, clustered by F measure, grouped strongly together.

Sequenced: blood. The chain couples TRBV30 to TRBJ2-4; D gene uncertain. The receptor comes from a girl between 5 and 17 years old with multiple sclerosis. The CDR3, as DNA: TGTGCCTGGAGTGCAGTGGATGCTCTAGCCAAAAACATTCAGTACTTC. Protein product: CAWSAVDALAKNIQYF.